This T cell receptor (beta chain) is drawn from a study of cytomegalovirus exposure and HLA in healthy donors (dated by TCRdb to 2015 to 2018). Background for the entire study: An earlier analysis of several hundred of the donors reported approximately 260 Gb of sequence data and 95 million to 130 million unique TCR beta sequences obtained from about 200 million T cells. Approximately 300 gigabases of sequencing data and around 88 million unique TCR sequences made up an early release that covered under 750 HLA-typed donors. The genetic ancestry cluster associated with self-reported Caucasian donors included about four fifths of the roughly 380 genotyped donors. The study aimed to test whether signatures of past pathogen exposure could be identified by cataloging public T cell receptors. The study profiled the T cell repertoires of under 850 subjects by immunosequencing and related them to cytomegalovirus serostatus. In addition to the first cohort of several hundred subjects, a separate validation cohort of 120 different subjects was used. High-throughput TCR immunosequencing, statistical association of individual TCRs with disease status, and machine learning were combined to predict cytomegalovirus infection status. A later analysis re-analyzed previously published TCR beta repertoires from several hundred donors and added high-resolution HLA genotyping to study TCR occurrence patterns. Rather than drawing on any new phenotypic data, the later analysis identified candidate immune exposures from TCR beta sequences and the way those sequences occurred across donors. An earlier analysis of nearly 600 of the donors applied high-throughput TCR beta sequencing to assess whether each TCR beta V gene segment acted as functional or pseudogenic. Donor age, sex, ethnicity and CMV serostatus were compiled alongside the repertoire data. Genome-wide SNP genotypes for about 65% of the 666 donors were used in a later genetic analysis, which treated that subset as a discovery cohort. Every repertoire in the discovery cohort had been generated on one and the same sequencing platform. HLA typing included class I and class II loci at four-digit resolution. The number of typed donors differed by locus: roughly 620-630 for A, B, C, DRB1 and DQB1; about 520 for DQA1; some 610 for DPA1; and around 470 for DPB1. Because of strong linkage in the cohort, four or five DR-DQ haplotypes were treated as single units for association and clustering. Among about 410 genotyped donors of the cohort, an average of approximately 200,000 unique TCR beta nucleotide sequences was sequenced per donor, of which about 18% were non-productive.

The cohort comprised around 700 healthy bone marrow donors. At the time of sampling, all cohort members were nominally healthy, though unrecorded immune exposures were likely present. The donor was CMV seronegative and belonged to the group of 320 or so seronegative cohort members. A peripheral blood sample was provided by each donor, and peripheral blood mononuclear cells were used for TCR beta sequencing. The Qiagen DNeasy Blood Extraction Kit was used to extract genomic DNA from the blood cell samples. The junction shows trimming of 4 bases on V and 0 bases on J, and the gene matches do not reach 6 bases of it. The germline V gene gives CDR1 as SGDLS and CDR2 as YYNGEE. The CDR3, cysteine through phenylalanine, is 16 amino acids long. Just CDR3 DNA is preserved here, 48 bases in frame from base 1. Receptors were amplified or captured by the immunoSEQ multiplex PCR assay. The multiplex PCR relied on a mix of 60 forward primers for TCR Vbeta segments and 13 reverse primers for TCR Jbeta segments. The CDR3 region of rearranged TCR beta genes was amplified from genomic DNA with a multiplex PCR assay. On the Illumina HiSeq System, the amplified TCR beta libraries were sequenced as 87-base-pair reads. Concerning the study's data processing: Across the 500 to 750 repertoires, a later analysis counted 75 million to 90 million unique TCR beta chains, approximately 10 million of which were shared by at least two donors. Raw reads were error-corrected and collapsed into unique sequences with a nearest-neighbor algorithm that merged closely related sequences to remove PCR and sequencing errors. To assign V, D and J gene segments, CDR3 sequences were aligned to IMGT reference sequences. For a sequence to be retained, at least a six-nucleotide match to both a V gene segment and a J gene segment was required. Rearrangements were called productive when the CDR3 lacked stop codons and stayed in frame with V and J; all others were non-productive. CDR3 was defined according to IMGT convention as the region running from the second conserved V-encoded cysteine to the conserved J-encoded phenylalanine. The earlier analysis of some 550 of the donors excluded any sequence lacking an unambiguous match to a single V gene segment. In an earlier analysis of about 590 of the donors, a V segment was called functional when productive rearrangements were above 56.7%, and segregating when the standard deviation between donors exceeded 5%. A statistical classification framework was built to diagnose cytomegalovirus status from the catalog of TCR beta chain sequences. A later analysis assigned V and J genes by comparing TCR nucleotide sequences with IMGT/GENE-DB human TR gene sequences. The TCRdist pipeline was used in a later analysis to assign CDR3 sequences and most-parsimonious VDJ recombination scenarios. In a later analysis, each TCR beta chain was defined by its CDR3 amino acid sequence together with its V-gene family, and reads lacking a unique V-gene family were excluded. As a way to deal with suspected cross-contamination and a sequencing artifact, a later analysis dropped hundreds of nucleotide sequences that were highly shared and had low generation probability. For each public chain, a later analysis derived a clonal expansion index from normalized ranks of inferred template counts within each repertoire. In a later analysis, generation probabilities were computed with a VDJ recombination model fitted to out-of-frame rearrangements, and the resulting probabilities were checked against IGoR. In a later analysis, hypergeometric tests were used to score TCR-TCR, TCR-HLA and TCR-CMV co-occurrence, with a repertoire-size bias correction applied to TCR pairs. In a later analysis, false discovery rates were estimated by permuting HLA or CMV assignments 20 times. In a later analysis, co-occurring TCRs were grouped using DBSCAN, with TCRdist sequence similarity added in when clustering inside HLA-allele-positive subsets. Co-occurrence clustering excluded repertoires with fewer than 30,000 or more than 120,000 public chains, plus five with anomalous nucleotide sharing. Sourced from immuneACCESS, this table was stored by TCRdb with only in-frame sequences that have V and J called. A share of the clones is absent; for the studies checked, an unresolved V gene accounts for under half, and the remainder has no known explanation. Clone size and the V and J calls come from that table; the DNA yielded D and trimming. In this sample the table shows some 96,000 clones, 76% of which occur a single time. Approximately 2% of the sample rests with the top ten.

For this clone: The antigen it recognizes is unknown. Base qualities are missing; no much larger clone stands one base away.

Results and caveats for the whole study, not just this receptor: According to a later analysis, most CMV-associated TCR beta chains appeared to be HLA-restricted, and the HLA associations seemed to be driven largely by CMV exposure. CMV serostatus was the only immune exposure information available for the cohort. A cluster of highly shared sequence variants was judged likely to represent a technical artifact of the sequencing pipeline. A few of the identified cytomegalovirus-associated TCR beta chains were confirmed in vitro to be specific for cytomegalovirus antigens. At a false discovery rate of 0.05, a later analysis linked some 18,000 TCR beta sequences to specific HLA alleles. Some IMGT-functional V segments, including TRBV6-2 and TRBV6-3, could not be told apart with the 87-base-pair reads, so those segments were excluded. When HLA alleles, especially DR and DQ, strongly co-occurred, attributing TCR associations to individual alleles was difficult. Because some donors lacked HLA typing at each locus, the association tests relied only on the typed subset. Most TCR sequences were seen in very few donors, while some public TCRs were found in many individuals. A further reported finding was that TCR beta sequences accurately predicted the HLA-A and HLA-B alleles for most subjects in the first cohort. Linkage disequilibrium might explain the correlated functional status among segregating V segments, but an unknown experimental factor could not be excluded. According to the authors, the approach could potentially be generalized to other disease states and immunological phenotypes. In a later analysis, TCR association rates were found to vary across HLA loci, with the most associated TCRs seen for DRB1 alleles and the fewest for HLA-C alleles. Seventeen rarely observed V segments, including chromosome 9 orphons, were excluded from the earlier analysis of approximately 500 of the donors because counts were too low. In a later analysis, several top co-occurrence clusters were reported to appear linked to parvovirus B19, influenza, CMV and Epstein-Barr virus. In this cohort, only TCR beta chains were sequenced, and detectable features were limited by the absence of alpha or paired-chain data. According to a later genetic analysis, donors in an Asian-associated ancestry cluster had fewer N-insertions in productive TCRs than the roughly 700-donor mean. In a later genetic analysis, a missense DCLRE1C variant was associated with V-gene and J-gene trimming of TCR beta chains, and the association was replicated in an independent cohort. The classifier was reported to diagnose cytomegalovirus status with high specificity and sensitivity in both the original cohort and the validation cohort. Compared with equally common non-associated chains, HLA-associated TCR beta chains in a later analysis were more clonally expanded and had lower generation probabilities. The study listed approximately 150 TCR beta chains as associated with cytomegalovirus. Roughly uniform sequencing depth across donors was assumed in presence/absence analyses, although this assumption may not hold. In an earlier analysis of some 640 of the donors, most TCR beta V segments were observed in productive rearrangements about 87% or about 30% of the time, broadly matching IMGT annotations.

Source material: PBMCs. The sequence was obtained from a man in his forties in good health and CMV-seronegative. The chain links TRBV9 with TRBJ2-2, with 7 bases aligning to TRBD1. The nucleotides are TGTGCCAGCAGCAAGACCGGGACAGCGAACACCGGGGAGCTGTTTTTT. Translated, it reads CASSKTGTANTGELFF. The reference TRBV9 and TRBJ2-2 proteins fill in what lies around the CDR3, so the full variable domain reads DSGVTQTPKHLITATGQRVTLRCSPRSGDLSVYWYQQSLDQGLQFLIQYYNGEERAKGNILERFSAQQFPDLHSELNLSSLELGDSALYFCASSKTGTANTGELFFGEGSRLTVL.